This T cell receptor (beta chain) was profiled in a study of CD4 T cells in relation to SARS-CoV-2 and coronaviruses. Study in general: ViraFEST: roughly 10-day antigen culture of PBMCs, then TCR beta CDR3 sequencing. The HLA restriction of the shared crossreactive spike epitopes was mapped. Overall study findings and caveats: Each donor contributed either pre-pandemic or post-infection samples, not both.

Only in-frame clones appear in the TCRdb table, and some are missing; sequencing was by immunoSEQ multiplex PCR. This sample yields more than 20,000 clones, of which about three quarters are seen a single time; about 9.4% belongs to the top ten. V lost 2 bases to trimming and J lost 4 bases, with 8 bases between them. This CDR3 has 13 amino acids. CDR1 is MDHEN and CDR2 is SYDVKM in the germline V gene. The unexposed donors gave CD4+ T cells in about 2010-2019, prior to COVID-19. CD4+ T cells were isolated from the cells after about 11 days of culture. About this clone itself: The target antigen is unknown.

Sequencing input: CD4+ T cells from PBMCs, cultured in vitro. The gene calls are TRBV28 and TRBJ2-5; D is uncertain. The receptor's source is a human donor in good health. CDR3 sequence reads: CASSLVGSETQYF. The DNA for the CDR3 is TGTGCCAGCAGTTTAGTAGGGTCAGAGACCCAGTACTTC.